This TCR beta chain was observed in a study of naive and memory T cell subsets (dated by TCRdb to 2017 to 2019). A note on the overall study: The study applied an open-source, UMI-based TCR alpha and beta sequencing pipeline to sorted naive and memory peripheral blood T cell subsets. The functional CMV T cell responses agreed completely with IgG serology results. RNA was DNase-treated and reverse transcribed with TCR constant-region primers, mostly using SuperScript III. The full study reports these points: Following error correction, more than 85% of naive TCR sequences occurred only once, which made naive abundance distributions much steeper than those of memory subsets. No ground truth was available to validate the repertoire findings for the naive and memory subsets. In both CD4 and CD8 cells, the Gini index increased while Shannon and inverse Simpson diversity decreased from naive through CM, EM and EMRA. The abundance of TCRs followed a power law with an exponent that differed between naive and memory subsets yet stayed consistent across the three individuals. RNA-based TCR counts may be influenced by expression changes linked to T cell activation and differentiation. A clonotype was defined as a single alpha or beta chain sequence rather than as a paired alpha/beta receptor. Naive repertoires, especially CD8, contained a few larger clonotypes, possibly memory cells re-expressing CD45RA.

This clonotype was recorded at least ten times. No antigen is known for it. Base qualities are missing; no much larger clone stands one base away. V is cut by 1 base and J by 2 bases, and the space between the germline ends is 13 bases. The CDR3 covers 16 residues, taking in both the cysteine and the phenylalanine. Kept here is only the CDR3 DNA, which spans 48 bases and is read in frame from base 1. CDR1 and CDR2 are read off the germline V gene as SGHTA and FQGNSA. From the second PCR step on, the TCR alpha and beta chain libraries were amplified in separate reactions. CMV status of each donor was established by measuring IFNgamma production from CD4+ T cells after fresh PBMCs were stimulated overnight with CMV viral lysate. Miltenyi beads were used first to positively select CD4 T cells, and CD8 T cells were then positively selected from the CD4-negative fraction. Cells stained for CD3, CD4, CD8, CD45RA, CD27 and a live/dead dye were sorted on a BD Aria II into four subsets by CD45RA and CD27. A few healthy volunteers provided blood, and each donor's sample was split into CD4 and CD8 T cells and then further divided into four differentiation subsets. Approximately 120 ml of peripheral blood was collected from each donor, and PBMC were isolated by Ficoll-Paque PLUS density-gradient centrifugation. Sorted cells were lysed in RLT buffer, and RNA was extracted with a Qiagen RNeasy kit and stored at -80°C.

The library was made by UMI-ligation and nested PCR. The beta constant-region primer was an equimolar mix of two oligonucleotides covering both TRBC1 and TRBC2. Four rounds of PCR were used to amplify ligated cDNA, with nested alpha and beta constant-region primers being used together with the SP2 primer. A single-stranded oligonucleotide carrying the SP2 primer and a 12-nucleotide UMI was ligated to the 3' end of the cDNA by T4 RNA ligase 1. Incubation of the ligation reaction was carried out at 16 degrees C for about 19-25 hours. PCR2 was typically run as a SYBR Green qPCR and stopped at a predetermined threshold to prevent over-amplification. Every purification after the first one was done using Agencourt AMPure XP magnetic beads. Library amounts were measured by Qubit and library quality was assessed on a TapeStation, where the main peak was expected at around 650 bp. Pooled libraries were sequenced on an Illumina MiSeq using v2 2x251 paired-end kits, and typically roughly 0.85-2.2 million reads were obtained per sample. Libraries were pooled at 4 nM per sample, and about 4.5-7.5% PhiX was added to improve cluster recognition. Under the source paper's analysis protocol: Using tag matching that tolerated one base-pair mismatch, Decombinator assigned V and J genes to FASTQ reads that had been processed by Demultiplexor. By using UMIs, Collapsinator corrected both sequencing errors and the frequency errors caused by PCR heterogeneity. CDR3Translator translated TCRs and extracted CDR3s from the conserved cysteine to the FGXG phenylalanine, flagging non-productive sequences. Repertoires were subsampled to equal numbers of UMI-defined TCRs before Gini, Shannon entropy and inverse Simpson indices were calculated. Power-law fits to clonotype abundance distributions were performed by maximum likelihood within the linear range. For one naive CD8 sample, the pipeline and MIGEC produced similar UMI counts, unique TCR numbers and clonal distributions. In one analysis, naive TCRs also found in any memory subset of the same donor were removed from the naive repertoire. Repertoires were searched for some 7,000 CMV-associated CDR3 sequences compiled from VDJdb and a published dataset. TCRdb took the public reads, trimmed them with fastp at Q25, ran MiXCR for clone calling and kept in-frame beta chains. Each record represents a unique CDR3 protein, reported with the most common genes and DNA among its rows. These V and J calls originate from TCRdb's pipeline instead of the authors' own analysis. The sample table holds approximately 90,000 distinct CDR3 sequences, of which 10% to 12% were seen once. The ten largest clones represent over 0.11% of the sample.

The rearrangement combines TRBV7-2 with TRBJ2-3; the D gene assignment is ambiguous. This receptor was taken from a human donor in good health. Sample: naive CD4+ T cells from blood. What this sample's cell subset or site label stands for: naive T cells, CD45RA high CD27+. The nucleotide sequence is given as TGTGCCAGCAGCTTAGGTGGGGTACTTAACACAGATACGCAGTATTTT. Its translation reads: CASSLGGVLNTDTQYF.